This T cell receptor (beta chain) was sequenced during a study of identical twins. Study-level findings and limits: Reduced insertions were recorded for abundant cord blood beta clonotypes, with no such pattern in memory repertoires. The authors drew conclusions from cross-sectional statistical analysis rather than following the same donors.

This clonotype was detected ten times or more. Its antigen is unknown. Germline V gives CDR1 PRHDT, CDR2 FYEKMQ (reference sequence). This CDR3 contains 16 residues. J gave up 2 bases and V 1 base, and 4 bases lay outside the gene matches. A universal primer site was added by template switching, and unique molecular identifiers were carried by the cDNA. TCRdb reanalysed the 5' RACE reads using MiXCR and keeps one entry per CDR3 protein. The sample has approximately 1.8 million distinct CDR3 sequences, 32% seen once. The chain carries TRBV13 and TRBJ2-1, with 8 bases identical to TRBD2. The TCR was taken from a newborn girl in good health. The sequencing sample was made of cord blood. This chain's CDR3 is CASSLVGLAAYNEQFF. The CDR3 region has the DNA TGTGCCAGCAGCTTAGTAGGACTAGCCGCCTACAATGAGCAGTTCTTC.